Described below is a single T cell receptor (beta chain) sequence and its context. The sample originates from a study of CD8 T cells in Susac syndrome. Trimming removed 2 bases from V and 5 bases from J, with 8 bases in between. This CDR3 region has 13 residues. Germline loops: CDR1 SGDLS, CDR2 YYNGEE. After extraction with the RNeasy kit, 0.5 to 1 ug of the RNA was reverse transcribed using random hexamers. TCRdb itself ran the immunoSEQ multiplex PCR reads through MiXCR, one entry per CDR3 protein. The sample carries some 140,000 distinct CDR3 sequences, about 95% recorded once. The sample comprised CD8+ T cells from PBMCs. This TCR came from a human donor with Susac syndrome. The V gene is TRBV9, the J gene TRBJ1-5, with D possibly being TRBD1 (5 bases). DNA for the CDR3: TGTGCCAGCAGCGTCGGGGGATATCAGCCCCAGCATTTT. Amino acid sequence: CASSVGGYQPQHF.